This T cell receptor (beta chain) originates from a study of post-analysis software for immune sequencing data. Study-level information: The disease courses covered relapsing-remitting, secondary progressive and progressive-relapsing multiple sclerosis. Whole-study results and caveats: For normalized Chao1 diversity, multiple sclerosis patients scored significantly lower than controls did. Four to six TRBV segments (TRBV5-6, TRBV5-1 and TRBV20-1 among them) occurred more frequently in patients than in controls. Pronounced co-clustering by F measure was evident among identically batched samples.

The sample holds one count of this clonotype. The antigen is undetermined. The authors incorporated unique molecular identifiers into the TCR beta cDNA libraries. TCRdb recomputed calls from the PCR reads with MiXCR, one row per CDR3 protein. Among some 800,000 distinct CDR3 sequences, approximately 44% were seen once, and the ten largest hold roughly 4.4%. The CDR3 is 14 amino acids. The V gene's germline CDR1 is SGHTA and CDR2 FQGNSA. Trimming took off 1 base at V and 7 bases at J, with 11 bases between the two ends. The rearrangement links TRBV7-2 to TRBJ2-1, with D possibly matching TRBD2 (6 bases). Sequencing was carried out using blood. This clonotype was sampled from a girl aged 5 to 17 with multiple sclerosis. The CDR3 loop reads CASSLGGGLNEQFF. The DNA of the CDR3 is TGTGCCAGCAGCTTAGGTGGGGGACTGAATGAGCAGTTCTTC.